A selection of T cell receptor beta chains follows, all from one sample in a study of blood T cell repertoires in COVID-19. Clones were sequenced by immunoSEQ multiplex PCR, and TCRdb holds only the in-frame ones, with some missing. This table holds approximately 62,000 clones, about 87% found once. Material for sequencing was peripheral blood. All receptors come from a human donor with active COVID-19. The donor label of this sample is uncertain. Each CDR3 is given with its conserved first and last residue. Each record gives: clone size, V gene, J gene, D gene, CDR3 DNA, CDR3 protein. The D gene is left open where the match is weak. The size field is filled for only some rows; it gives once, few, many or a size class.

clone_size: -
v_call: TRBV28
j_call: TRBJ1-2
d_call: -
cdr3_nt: TGTGCCAGCAGAAAGGCAGGGGGCTACACCTTC
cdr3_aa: CASRKAGGYTF

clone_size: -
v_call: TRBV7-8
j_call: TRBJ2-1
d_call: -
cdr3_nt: TGTGCCAGCAGCCCGGGACTTAATGAGCAGTTCTTC
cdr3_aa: CASSPGLNEQFF

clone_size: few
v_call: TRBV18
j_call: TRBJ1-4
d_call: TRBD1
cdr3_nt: TGTGCCAGCTCACCCTCGGGACAGTCTAATACCGGAGACCTGTTTTTT
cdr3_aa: CASSPSGQSNTGDLFF

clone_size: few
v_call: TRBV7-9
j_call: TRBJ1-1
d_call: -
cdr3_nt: TGTGCCAGCAGCCTTTCGGTCCCGGAGGGAGCTTTCTTT
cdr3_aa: CASSLSVPEGAFF

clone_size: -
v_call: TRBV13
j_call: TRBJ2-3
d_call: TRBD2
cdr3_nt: TGTGCCAGCAGTCGGACTAGCGATTACACAGATACGCAGTATTTT
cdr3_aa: CASSRTSDYTDTQYF

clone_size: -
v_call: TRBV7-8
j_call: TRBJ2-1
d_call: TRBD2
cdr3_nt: TGTGCCAGCAGCTTCCGGACTAGCGCCTACAATGAGCAGTTCTTC
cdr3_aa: CASSFRTSAYNEQFF

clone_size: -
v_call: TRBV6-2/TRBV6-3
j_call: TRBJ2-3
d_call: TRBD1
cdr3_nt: TGTGCCAGCAGTCCCGGGGACAGGGACACAGATACGCAGTATTTT
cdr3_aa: CASSPGDRDTDTQYF

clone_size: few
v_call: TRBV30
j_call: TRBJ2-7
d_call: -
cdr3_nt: TGTGCCTGGAGTGTAAGCGGGACATTATATTACGAGCAGTACTTC
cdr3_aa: CAWSVSGTLYYEQYF

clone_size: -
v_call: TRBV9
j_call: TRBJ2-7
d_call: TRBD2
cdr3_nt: TGTGCCAGCAGCGTAGGCCCTAGCGGGAGACCCGCTTTAGAGCAGTACTTC
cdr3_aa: CASSVGPSGRPALEQYF

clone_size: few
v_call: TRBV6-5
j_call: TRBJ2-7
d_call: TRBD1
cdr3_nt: TGTGCCAGCAGTCCGGGACAGGGGACCTACGAGCAGTACTTC
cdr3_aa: CASSPGQGTYEQYF

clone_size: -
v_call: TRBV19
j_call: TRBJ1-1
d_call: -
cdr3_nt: TGTGCCAGTAAATCGATGGGGGCCACTGAAGCTTTCTTT
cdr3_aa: CASKSMGATEAFF

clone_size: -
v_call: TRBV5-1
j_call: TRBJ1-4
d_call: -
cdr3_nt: TGCGCCAGCAGCTCAACAGGGAACGAAAAACTGTTTTTT
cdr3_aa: CASSSTGNEKLFF

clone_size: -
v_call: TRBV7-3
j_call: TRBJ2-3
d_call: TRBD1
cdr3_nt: TGTGCCAGCAGCCCAAACAGGGGGGCGACAGATACGCAGTATTTT
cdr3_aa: CASSPNRGATDTQYF

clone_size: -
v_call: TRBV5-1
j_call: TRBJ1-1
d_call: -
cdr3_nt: TGCGCCAGCACCTTGGGGCCAGGGGTGACTGAAGCTTTCTTT
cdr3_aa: CASTLGPGVTEAFF

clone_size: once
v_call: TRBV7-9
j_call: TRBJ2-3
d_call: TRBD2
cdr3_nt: TGTGCCAGCAGCTTTTCTAGCGGGAGTCGAACAGATACGCAGTATTTT
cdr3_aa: CASSFSSGSRTDTQYF

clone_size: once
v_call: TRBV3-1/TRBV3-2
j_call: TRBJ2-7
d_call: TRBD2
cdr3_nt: TGTGCCAGCAGCCATGCCAACCGGGGGGGCGGATACGAGCAGTACTTC
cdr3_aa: CASSHANRGGGYEQYF

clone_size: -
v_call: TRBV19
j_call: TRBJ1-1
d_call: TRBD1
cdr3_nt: TGTGCCAGTAGTATCGGGACAGGGATTGACACTGAAGCTTTCTTT
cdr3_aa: CASSIGTGIDTEAFF

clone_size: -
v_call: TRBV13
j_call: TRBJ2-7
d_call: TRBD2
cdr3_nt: TGTGCCAGCAGCTTAGGCCCCCCGGGACTAGCGGGGAGCTCCTACGAGCAGTACTTC
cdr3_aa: CASSLGPPGLAGSSYEQYF

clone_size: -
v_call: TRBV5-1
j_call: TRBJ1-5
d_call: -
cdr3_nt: TGCGCCAGCAGCTTGGGAGGTCAGGGTGCCAATCAGCCCCAGCATTTT
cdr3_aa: CASSLGGQGANQPQHF

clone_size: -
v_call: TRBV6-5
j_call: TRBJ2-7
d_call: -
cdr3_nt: TGTGCCAGCACTTCAGGCTACGAGCAGTACTTC
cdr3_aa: CASTSGYEQYF

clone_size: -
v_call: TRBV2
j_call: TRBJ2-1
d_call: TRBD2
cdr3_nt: TGTGCCAGCACCAGGGTGACTAGCGGGACTAATGAGCAGTTCTTC
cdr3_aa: CASTRVTSGTNEQFF

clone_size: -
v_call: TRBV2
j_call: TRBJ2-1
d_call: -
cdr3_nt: TGTGCCAGCAGGCGGATCGCTGAGCAGTTCTTC
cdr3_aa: CASRRIAEQFF

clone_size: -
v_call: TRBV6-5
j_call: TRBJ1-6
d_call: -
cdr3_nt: TGTGCCAGCAGCGCGGGACCCTATAATTCACCCCTCCACTTT
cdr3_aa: CASSAGPYNSPLHF

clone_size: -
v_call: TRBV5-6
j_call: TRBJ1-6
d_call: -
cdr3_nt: TGTGCCAGCAGCTTGATGGGGCAGAGTTCCTATAATTCACCCCTCCACTTT
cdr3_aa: CASSLMGQSSYNSPLHF

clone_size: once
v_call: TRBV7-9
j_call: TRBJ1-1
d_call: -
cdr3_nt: TGTGCCAGCAGCTTAGCCGGGACACTTAACACTGAAGCTTTCTTT
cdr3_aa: CASSLAGTLNTEAFF

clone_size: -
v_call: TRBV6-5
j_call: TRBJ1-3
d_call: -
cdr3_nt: TGTGCCAGCAGTTACTCGGGGGGGGCGGGAAACACCATATATTTT
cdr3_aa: CASSYSGGAGNTIYF

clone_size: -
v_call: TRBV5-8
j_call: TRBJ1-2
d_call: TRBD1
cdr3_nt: TGTGCCAGCAGCTTGGGACAGGGGGTTGATTATGGCTACACCTTC
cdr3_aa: CASSLGQGVDYGYTF

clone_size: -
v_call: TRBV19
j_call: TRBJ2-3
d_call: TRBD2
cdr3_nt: TGTGCCAGTAAGTCCCGGGAGGGCCCCGGAGATACGCAGTATTTT
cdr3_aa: CASKSREGPGDTQYF

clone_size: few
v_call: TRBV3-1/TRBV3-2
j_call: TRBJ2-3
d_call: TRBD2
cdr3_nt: TGTGCCAGCAGCTACCACCGGACTAGCGGAGATACGCAGTATTTT
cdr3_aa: CASSYHRTSGDTQYF

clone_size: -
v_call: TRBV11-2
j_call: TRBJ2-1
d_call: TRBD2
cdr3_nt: TGTGCCAGCAGCTTTGGGTCCGCGGGAGGAGGTGAGCAGTTCTTC
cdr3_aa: CASSFGSAGGGEQFF

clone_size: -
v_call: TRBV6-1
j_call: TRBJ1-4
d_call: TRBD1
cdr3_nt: TGTGCCAGCAGTGAAGACAGGGGGCCCCTTAATGAAAAACTGTTTTTT
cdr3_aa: CASSEDRGPLNEKLFF

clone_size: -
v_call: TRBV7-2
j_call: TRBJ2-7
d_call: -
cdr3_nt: TGTGCCAGCAGCTCGACAGGTTCCTACGAGCAGTACTTC
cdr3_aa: CASSSTGSYEQYF

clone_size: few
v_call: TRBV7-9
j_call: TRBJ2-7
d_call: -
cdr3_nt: TGTGCCAGCAGCTTAGTAGCCTACGAGCAGTACTTC
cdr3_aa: CASSLVAYEQYF

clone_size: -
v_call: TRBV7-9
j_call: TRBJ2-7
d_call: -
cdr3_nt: TGTGCCAGCAGCTTTCAGGGGCCCATCTACGAGCAGTACTTC
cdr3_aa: CASSFQGPIYEQYF

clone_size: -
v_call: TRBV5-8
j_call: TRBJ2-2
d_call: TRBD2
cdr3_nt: TGTGCCAGCAGCTTGGCCCTCTCACTAGCGGGAGGGCCCGGGGAGCTGTTTTTT
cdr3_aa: CASSLALSLAGGPGELFF

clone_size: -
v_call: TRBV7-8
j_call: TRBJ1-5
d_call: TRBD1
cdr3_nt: TGTGCCAGCACCCTCTCCCCCAGGGGGATCAATCAGCCCCAGCATTTT
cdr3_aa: CASTLSPRGINQPQHF

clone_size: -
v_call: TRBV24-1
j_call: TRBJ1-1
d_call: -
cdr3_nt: TGTGCCAATAAGGAGGGTACTTTCTTT
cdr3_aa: CANKEGTFF

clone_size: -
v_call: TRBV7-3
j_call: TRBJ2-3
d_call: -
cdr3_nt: TGTGCCAGCAGCCCCAGGGTACCAGATACGCAGTATTTT
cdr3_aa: CASSPRVPDTQYF

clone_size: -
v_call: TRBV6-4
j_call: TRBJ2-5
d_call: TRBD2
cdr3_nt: TGTGCCAGCGGAGGAAGGGGAGGACCGACTAGCGGGAGAAAAGAGACCCAGTACTTC
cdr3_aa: CASGGRGGPTSGRKETQYF

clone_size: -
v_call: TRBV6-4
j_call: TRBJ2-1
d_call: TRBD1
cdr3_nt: TGTGCCAGCAGTGAGCATGCGGACAGGGCCCATGAGCAGTTCTTC
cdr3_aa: CASSEHADRAHEQFF

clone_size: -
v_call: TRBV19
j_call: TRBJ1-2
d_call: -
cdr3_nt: TGTGCCAGTACTAACTCTGGGACATCGAGCCACTATGGCTACACCTTC
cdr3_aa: CASTNSGTSSHYGYTF

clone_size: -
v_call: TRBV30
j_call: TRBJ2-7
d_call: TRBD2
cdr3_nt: TGTGCCTGGATGTTCGGGACTAGAGTCTACGAGCAGTACTTC
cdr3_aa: CAWMFGTRVYEQYF

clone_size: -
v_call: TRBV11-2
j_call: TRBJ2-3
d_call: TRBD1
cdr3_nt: TGTGCCAGCAGCTCAGGACAGGGGGCCGCAGATACGCAGTATTTT
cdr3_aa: CASSSGQGAADTQYF

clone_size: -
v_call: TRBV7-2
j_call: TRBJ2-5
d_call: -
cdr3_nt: TGTGCCAGCAGCTTAGGTTACTCGGAGACCCAGTACTTC
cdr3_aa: CASSLGYSETQYF

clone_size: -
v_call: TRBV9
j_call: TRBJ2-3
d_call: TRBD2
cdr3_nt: TGTGCCAGCAGCGTGGGGAGACTAGCGGCTAGCACAGATACGCAGTATTTT
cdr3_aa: CASSVGRLAASTDTQYF

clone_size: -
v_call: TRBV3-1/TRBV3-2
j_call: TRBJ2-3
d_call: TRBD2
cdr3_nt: TGTGCCAGCAGCCCAGGGACTAGCGGATGGACAGATACGCAGTATTTT
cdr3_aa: CASSPGTSGWTDTQYF

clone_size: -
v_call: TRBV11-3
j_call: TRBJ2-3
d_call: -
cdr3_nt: TGTGCCAGCAGCCCGGGGGGCGGGAGAGGAGATACGCAGTATTTT
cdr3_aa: CASSPGGGRGDTQYF

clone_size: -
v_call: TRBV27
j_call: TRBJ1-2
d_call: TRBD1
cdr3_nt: TGTGCCAGCAGTTTATCTAGTCAGGGGGTAACTAACTATGGCTACACCTTC
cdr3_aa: CASSLSSQGVTNYGYTF

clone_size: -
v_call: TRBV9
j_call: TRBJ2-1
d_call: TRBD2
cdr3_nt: TGTGCCAGCAGCGTAGCATACCGGACTAGCGGGGGGGCTATTCAGTTCTTC
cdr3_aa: CASSVAYRTSGGAIQFF

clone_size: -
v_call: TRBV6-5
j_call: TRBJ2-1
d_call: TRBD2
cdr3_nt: TGTGCCAGCAGATTGACTAGCGTAGACAATGAGCAGTTCTTC
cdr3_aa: CASRLTSVDNEQFF

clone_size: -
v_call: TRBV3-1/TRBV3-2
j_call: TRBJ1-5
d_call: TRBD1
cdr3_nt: TGTGCCAGCAGCCAAGGGACAGGCTCCAATCAGCCCCAGCATTTT
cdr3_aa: CASSQGTGSNQPQHF

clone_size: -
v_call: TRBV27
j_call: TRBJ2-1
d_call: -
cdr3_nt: TGTGCCAGCAGTTTCCCCCCAGGGATCTACTACAATGAGCAGTTCTTC
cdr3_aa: CASSFPPGIYYNEQFF

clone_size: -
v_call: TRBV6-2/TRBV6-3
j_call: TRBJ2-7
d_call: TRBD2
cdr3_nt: TGTGCCAGCAGTTATTCCAGGACTAGCGGGAGGAGATACGAGCAGTACTTC
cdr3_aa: CASSYSRTSGRRYEQYF

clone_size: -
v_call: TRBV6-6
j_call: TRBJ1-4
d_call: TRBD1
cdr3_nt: TGTGCCAGCTCCGGGACAGGGGTGGGAAAACTGTTTTTT
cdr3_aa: CASSGTGVGKLFF

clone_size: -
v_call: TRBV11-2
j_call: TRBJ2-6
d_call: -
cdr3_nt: TGTGCCAGCAGCTTAATCAGTGGAGGGACTGGGGCCAACGTCCTGACTTTC
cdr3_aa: CASSLISGGTGANVLTF

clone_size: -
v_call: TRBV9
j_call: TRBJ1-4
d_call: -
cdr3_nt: TGTGCCAGCAGCCGAGGCGCGGCGGGGGCAACTAATGAAAAACTGTTTTTT
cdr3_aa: CASSRGAAGATNEKLFF

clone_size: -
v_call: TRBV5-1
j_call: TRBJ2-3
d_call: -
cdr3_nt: TGCGCCAGCAGCTTGGAACAGGCCGGGGGTACGCAGTATTTT
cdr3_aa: CASSLEQAGGTQYF

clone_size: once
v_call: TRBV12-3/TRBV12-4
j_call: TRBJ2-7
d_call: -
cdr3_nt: TGTGCCAGCACTTCCCCCTACGAGCAGTACTTC
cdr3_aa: CASTSPYEQYF

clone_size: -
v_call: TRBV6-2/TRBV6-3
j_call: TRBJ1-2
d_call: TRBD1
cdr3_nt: TGTGCCAGCAGTCCCGGGACAGGGATCTATGGCTACACCTTC
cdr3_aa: CASSPGTGIYGYTF